This T cell receptor beta chain was recorded in a study of control samples from healthy donors and cancer patients. TCRdb keeps only in-frame clones here, not all; method: immunoSEQ multiplex PCR. The sample lists over 150,000 clones, roughly 95% occurring once. In germline, CDR1 is ENHRY, CDR2 SYGVKD. This CDR3 is 13 amino acids long. V was cut by 8 bases and J by 3 bases, with 11 bases left in between. The sequenced sample consisted of blood. This receptor was identified in a woman aged 25 to 45 in good health. V usage is TRBV10-3 and J usage is TRBJ1-5, with D possibly matching TRBD1 (6 bases). The CDR3 DNA follows: TGTGCCATCGGGGGCAGGGACAATCAGCCCCAGCATTTT. Its translation is CAIGGRDNQPQHF.